This T cell receptor (beta chain) appears in the sequencing data of a study of CDR3 diversity in severe acne. One entry per CDR3 protein, called by TCRdb with MiXCR from the PCR reads. The sample contains 89,000 or so distinct CDR3 sequences, 48% of which appear only once. In this sample, this clonotype turned up a few times. Sequence at one end of the junction differs from germline and may be a read error. The CDR3 is made up of 14 amino acids. Germline-derived CDR1 and CDR2 are MDHEN and SYDVKM. What was sequenced was blood. The receptor's source is a male donor in good health, serving as a control. The chain links TRBV28 to TRBJ2-1; a possible D gene is TRBD2 (5 bases). The CDR3 loop is CASRSGSSNNVQFF. CDR3 nucleotide sequence: TGTGCCAGCAGATCGGGGAGCTCCAACAATGTGCAGTTCTTC. Based on the CDR3 plus reference TRBV28 and TRBJ2-1, the full variable domain is DVKVTQSSRYLVKRTGEKVFLECVQDMDHENMFWYRQDPGLGLRLIYFSYDVKMKEKGDIPEGYSVSREKKERFSLILESASTNQTSMYLCASRSGSSNNVQFFGPGTRLTVL.